This T cell receptor (beta chain) was retrieved from a study of CD8 T cells in Susac syndrome. Random hexamers were used to reverse transcribe an amount of roughly 0.5 to 1 ug RNA. MiXCR, applied by TCRdb to the immunoSEQ multiplex PCR reads, yields one record per CDR3 protein. This table has 150,000 to 200,000 distinct CDR3 sequences, over 85% appearing once. This CDR3 comprises 15 residues. Germline CDR1 SGHAT, CDR2 FQNNGV. V lost 1 base to trimming and J lost 5 bases, with 13 bases between them. The TCR comes from a human donor in good health. Input material: CD4+ T cells from PBMCs. This chain joins TRBV11-2 and TRBJ2-3, with D perhaps TRBD1 (6 bases). The DNA for the CDR3 is TGTGCCAGCAGCTTAGTGTCAGCAGGGGTAGATACGCAGTATTTT. Protein: CASSLVSAGVDTQYF.